This entry concerns a single T cell receptor (beta chain). Its antigen is as yet unknown. This specimen comes from a study of graft-versus-host responses after intestinal transplantation. Study in general: Tacrolimus plus steroids were given to all recipients for 3 to 4 years, preceded by anti-thymocyte globulin induction. Findings and limits, study-wide: Investigators detected GvH clones in recipient marrow, with some emerging earlier in ileum or blood. Patients with graft-donor T cell macrochimerism had high graft-versus-host to host-versus-graft clonal ratios in allografts. Early post-transplant HvG declines tracked with peak circulating GvH clone levels.

Here immunoSEQ multiplex PCR was the method, and the copy in TCRdb shows in-frame clones only, minus some. The table shows roughly 40,000 clones, with 89% occurring only once. CDR1 and CDR2 from the germline V gene are SGDLS and YYNGEE. The length of the CDR3 is 14 residues. The V and J ends lost 3 bases and 7 bases respectively, with 11 bases between them. This receptor was identified in a human patient who received an intestinal transplant, so some T cells may come from the graft donor. Material: PBMCs, obtained 260 to 280 days after transplant. This chain uses TRBV9 with TRBJ1-6; no definite D call. CDR3 DNA: TGTGCCAGCAGCGAACGCCAGGAGAATTCACCCCTCCACTTT. Residues: CASSERQENSPLHF.